Sequencing of this T cell receptor beta chain was carried out in a study of CD4 T cells in relation to SARS-CoV-2 and coronaviruses. Across the whole study: After less than 11 days of antigen culture, PBMC TCR beta CDR3s were sequenced.

The CDR3 has 15 amino acids. V dropped 3 bases and J dropped 2; count of bases not matched to a gene: 2. Germline V gene sequence: CDR1 MRHNA, CDR2 SNTAGT. General study points: Samples before the pandemic and after infection were not matched within any donor.

TCRdb keeps only in-frame clones here, not all; method: immunoSEQ multiplex PCR. The sample has approximately 25,000 clones; more than 60% are singletons. CD4+ T cells from unexposed donors were obtained before the COVID-19 pandemic (2011-2018). The cells were cultured for roughly 11 days before CD4+ T cells were isolated. Unexposed-donor CD4+ T cells were probed with SARS-CoV-2 S/N and four cold-coronavirus spikes, cells permitting. Cultures held about 2 million PBMCs per well with approximately 10 IU/ml IL-2. In the case of this clone: Its matching antigen is unknown.

This TCR was recovered from a human donor in good health. V is TRBV6-4 and J is TRBJ2-5; 11 bases map to TRBD2. The sequencing input was CD4+ T cells from PBMCs, cultured in vitro. The CDR3 coding sequence is TGTGCCAGCAGTGAGGGGACTAGCGGACAAGAGACCCAGTACTTC. Its protein is CASSEGTSGQETQYF.